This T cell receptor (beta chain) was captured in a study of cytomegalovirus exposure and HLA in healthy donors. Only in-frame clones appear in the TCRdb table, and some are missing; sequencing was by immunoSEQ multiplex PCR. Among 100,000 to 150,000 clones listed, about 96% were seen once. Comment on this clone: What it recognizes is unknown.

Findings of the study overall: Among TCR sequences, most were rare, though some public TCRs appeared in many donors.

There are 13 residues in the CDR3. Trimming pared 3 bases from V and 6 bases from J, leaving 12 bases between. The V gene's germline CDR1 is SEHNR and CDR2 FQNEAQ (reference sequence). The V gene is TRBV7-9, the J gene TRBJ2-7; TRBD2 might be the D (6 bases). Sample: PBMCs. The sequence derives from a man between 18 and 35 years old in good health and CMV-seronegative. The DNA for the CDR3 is TGTGCCAGCAGCTTCACAGAGGGACTCGAGCAGTACTTC. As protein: CASSFTEGLEQYF.